Listed here are 32 T cell receptor beta chains from one sample, sequenced in a study of control samples from healthy donors and cancer patients. Sequencing used immunoSEQ multiplex PCR; TCRdb keeps in-frame clones, though not all of them. The data show tens of thousands of clones, under 90% seen once. Input material: blood. The source is a man aged 45-60 years in good health.

The chain joins TRBV15 to TRBJ1-1; D is unclear. Between the trimmed V and J ends, which lost 0 bases and 4 bases, there was a span of 9 bases. CDR3 length: 14 amino acids. CDR1 is LNHNV and CDR2 is YYDKDF in the germline V gene (reference sequence). The CDR3 sequence: CATSREAELTEAFF. The CDR3 bases are TGTGCCACCAGCAGAGAGGCGGAACTCACTGAAGCTTTCTTT.

This chain links TRBV7-2 with TRBJ2-7; 7 bases match TRBD2. Per the germline V gene, CDR1 is SGHTA and CDR2 is FQGNSA. The CDR3 spans 15 residues. The V and J ends lost 6 bases and 3 bases, in that order; junction bases with no gene match: 11. The CDR3 DNA follows: TGTGCCAGCAGGCTAACTAGCGCTCCCAGCTACGAGCAGTACTTC. This translates into CASRLTSAPSYEQYF.

The chain recombines TRBV15 with TRBJ2-1, with 9 bases identical to TRBD2. This CDR3 comprises 15 residues. Per the germline V gene, CDR1 is LNHNV and CDR2 is YYDKDF (reference sequence). The V and J ends lost 0 bases and 4 bases, in that order; junction bases with no gene match: 1. CDR3 nucleotide sequence: TGTGCCACCAGCAGAGATCTAGCGGGGTACAATGAGCAGTTCTTC. Protein: CATSRDLAGYNEQFF.

The rearrangement joins TRBV18 to TRBJ1-1; tentative D call: TRBD1 (6 bases). Germline V CDR1 and CDR2: KGHSH, LQKENI. V was clipped by 2 bases and J by 6 bases, with 19 bases between them. The CDR3 extends over 16 amino acids. The CDR3 nucleotides are TGTGCCAGCTCACCATCTCTGTCGGATAGGGGGTCTGAAGCTTTCTTT. It translates to CASSPSLSDRGSEAFF.

The chain uses TRBV2 and TRBJ1-1; no firm D call. Germline V gives CDR1 SNHLY, CDR2 FYNNEI. With 3 bases removed from V and 12 bases from J, the gap between germline ends came to 17 bases. The CDR3 is 13 residues long. CDR3 coding DNA: TGTGCCAGCAGTGAGTGGGGTGGAGGAGGGACTTTCTTT. It is translated as CASSEWGGGGTFF.

CDR3 protein: CASMRGGATGTQYF. Here the CDR3 DNA reads TGTGCCAGCATGCGCGGGGGGGCAACTGGGACGCAGTATTTT. The chain uses TRBV6-5 and TRBJ2-3, with 9 positions matching TRBD2. The CDR3 runs 14 residues. The germline V gene has CDR1 MNHEY and CDR2 SVGAGI. V lost 7 bases and J lost 9; bases outside the gene matches: 11.

The chain combines TRBV6-5 with TRBJ1-3; D unclear. CDR3 length equals 13 residues. Trimming stripped 10 bases from V and 4 bases from J, with 14 bases between. CDR1 MNHEY and CDR2 SVGAGI come from the germline V gene. CDR3 bases: TGTGCCATTGCGGAGAAGATGGGAAACACCATATATTTT. This sequence encodes CAIAEKMGNTIYF.

This chain links TRBV19 with TRBJ2-5; 9 bases match TRBD1. Germline V gene sequence: CDR1 LNHDA, CDR2 SQIVND (reference sequence). J was trimmed by 2 bases and V by 4 bases; bases with no gene match: 5. The CDR3 runs to 15 residues. This chain's CDR3 is CASSTGTGWQETQYF. Here the CDR3 DNA reads TGTGCCAGTAGTACCGGGACAGGGTGGCAAGAGACCCAGTACTTC. Combining the CDR3 with reference TRBV19 and TRBJ2-5 gives the whole variable domain DGGITQSPKYLFRKEGQNVTLSCEQNLNHDAMYWYRQDPGQGLRLIYYSQIVNDFQKGDIAEGYSVSREKKESFPLTVTSAQKNPTAFYLCASSTGTGWQETQYFGPGTRLLVL.

In this sample, this clone turned up once. This rearrangement joins TRBV7-6 to TRBJ2-7; 11 bases are shared with TRBD2. The CDR3 is 16 residues long. The V gene end was trimmed by 1 base and the J gene end by 2 bases; junction bases not matched to a gene: 4. Germline loops: CDR1 SGHVS, CDR2 FNYEAQ. The CDR3 DNA sequence: TGTGCCAGCAGCTTAGGAGGTAGCGGGGGGGCCTACGAGCAGTACTTC. The encoded protein is CASSLGGSGGAYEQYF.

The rearrangement joins TRBV5-4 to TRBJ2-5; no firm D call. The CDR3 has 15 amino acids. CDR1 and CDR2 (germline): SGHNT, YYREEE (reference sequence). With 0 bases removed from V and 2 bases from J, the gap between germline ends came to 11 bases. The CDR3 region has the DNA TGTGCCAGCAGCTTGGGATATAGCACTCAAGAGACCCAGTACTTC. This encodes CASSLGYSTQETQYF.

This rearrangement joins TRBV27 to TRBJ1-1; TRBD1 might be the D (5 bases). The CDR3 runs to 17 residues. Per germline, CDR1 MNHEY and CDR2 SMNVEV (reference sequence). V dropped 3 bases and J dropped 1 base, with 18 bases sitting between them. The CDR3 nucleotides read TGTGCCAGCAGTTTGGCCGCGGGGGGGAGCTGGAACACTGAAGCTTTCTTT. Translated, it gives CASSLAAGGSWNTEAFF.

The chain joins TRBV18 to TRBJ1-2, with D possibly being TRBD1 (5 bases). V was cut by 3 bases and J by 2 bases, with 10 bases left in between. Germline-derived CDR1 and CDR2 are KGHSH and LQKENI. The CDR3 has 14 amino acids. CDR3 DNA sequence: TGTGCCAGCTCACCGAGCCAGGGAAACTATGGCTACACCTTC. This codes for CASSPSQGNYGYTF.

The chain combines TRBV21-1 with TRBJ1-3; TRBD1 reflects the table's D call only, with no check against the DNA. TRBV21-1 is a recognized pseudogene. This CDR3 is built from 16 residues. The DNA of the CDR3 is TGTGCCAGCAACGCTCAACAGGGGGCAGATGGAAACACCATATATTTT. Its translation: CASNAQQGADGNTIYF.

V gene TRBV29-1 combines with J gene TRBJ2-1; 9 positions match TRBD2. The germline V gene has CDR1 SQVTM and CDR2 ANQGSEA. The V gene end was trimmed by 5 bases and the J gene end by 5 bases; junction bases not matched to a gene: 4. The length of the CDR3 is 13 residues. DNA of the CDR3: TGCAGCGTTAGGCCTAGCGGGAACAATGAGCAGTTCTTC. Translating it yields CSVRPSGNNEQFF.

The chain links TRBV7-9 to TRBJ2-1, with 11 nucleotides matching TRBD2. J gave up 5 bases and V 3 bases, and 3 bases lay outside the gene matches. This CDR3 region has 15 residues. Germline CDR1 reads SEHNR; CDR2 reads FQNEAQ (reference sequence). CDR3 loop: CASSFGTSGNNEQFF. CDR3 coding DNA: TGTGCCAGCAGCTTCGGGACTAGCGGTAACAATGAGCAGTTCTTC. Full variable domain (outside the CDR3, taken from reference TRBV7-9 and TRBJ2-1): DTGVSQNPRHKITKRGQNVTFRCDPISEHNRLYWYRQTLGQGPEFLTYFQNEAQLEKSRLLSDRFSAERPKGSFSTLEIQRTEQGDSAMYLCASSFGTSGNNEQFFGPGTRLTVL.

The CDR3 spells CASSTPRVRGEQYF. The DNA of the CDR3 is TGTGCCAGTAGTACACCCAGGGTAAGGGGCGAGCAGTACTTC. V gene TRBV19 combines with J gene TRBJ2-7; maybe TRBD1 (5 bases). V shed 4 bases and J shed 6 bases, with 16 bases lying between them. Per the germline V gene, CDR1 is LNHDA and CDR2 is SQIVND (reference sequence). The CDR3 has 14 residues.

The chain couples TRBV5-6 to TRBJ1-3, with 8 nucleotides matching TRBD1. This CDR3 spans 16 amino acids. Germline assignment: CDR1 SGHDT and CDR2 YYEEEE. V shed 1 base, J shed 0 bases, and the junction held 3 bases outside the gene matches. The CDR3 region has the DNA TGTGCCAGCAGCTTGAGGACAGGGAACTCTGGAAACACCATATATTTT. This codes for CASSLRTGNSGNTIYF.

The chain is built from TRBV2 and TRBJ1-5; tentative D call: TRBD1 (5 bases). V lost 5 bases and J 0 bases, leaving 11 bases between the germline ends. Germline CDR1 is SNHLY and CDR2 is FYNNEI. This CDR3 is 15 amino acids long. The CDR3 coding sequence is TGTGCCAGCAGTACCCCGGGGCATAGCAATCAGCCCCAGCATTTT. Translating gives CASSTPGHSNQPQHF.

The chain couples TRBV20-1 to TRBJ2-4; 9 nucleotides agree with TRBD2. CDR1 is DFQATT and CDR2 is SNEGSKA in the germline V gene (reference sequence). V lost 3 bases to trimming and J lost 5 bases; unmatched junction nucleotides: 8. The CDR3 contains 15 residues. The DNA for the CDR3 is TGCAGTGCTAGTCCAGCGGGGGGCAATCAAAACATTCAGTACTTC. It encodes CSASPAGGNQNIQYF.

The V and J genes are TRBV27 and TRBJ1-1; the match to TRBD1 covers 7 bases. CDR3 length: 16 residues. The germline V gene has CDR1 MNHEY and CDR2 SMNVEV (reference sequence). The junction had 13 bases not matched to a gene; V was cut back by 7 bases and J by 2 bases. The CDR3 sequence: CASTPRQGPSNTEAFF. DNA for the CDR3: TGTGCCAGCACCCCCCGACAGGGTCCGTCTAACACTGAAGCTTTCTTT.

J is TRBJ1-2 and V is TRBV6-5, with D unresolved. From germline, CDR1 is MNHEY and CDR2 SVGAGI. With 4 bases removed from V and 8 bases from J, the gap between germline ends came to 14 bases. The CDR3 spans 13 residues. The CDR3 region is CASSFDWEGGYTF. The CDR3 nucleotides are TGTGCCAGCAGTTTCGATTGGGAGGGAGGCTACACCTTC.

The chain carries TRBV30 and TRBJ2-7, with a tentative D call TRBD2 (5 bases). This CDR3 contains 14 residues. V lost 3 bases and J lost 2, with 14 bases in between. From germline, CDR1 is GTSNPN and CDR2 SVGIG (reference sequence). The chain's CDR3 is CAWSVGVGPYEQYF. The CDR3 bases are TGTGCCTGGAGCGTCGGGGTTGGTCCCTACGAGCAGTACTTC. Together with reference TRBV30 and TRBJ2-7, the CDR3 gives the full variable domain: SQTIHQWPATLVQPVGSPLSLECTVEGTSNPNLYWYRQAAGRGLQLLFYSVGIGQISSEVPQNLSASRPQDRQFILSSKKLLLSDSGFYLCAWSVGVGPYEQYFGPGTRLTVT.

The rearrangement joins TRBV6-6 to TRBJ1-5, with D perhaps matching TRBD1 (6 bases). Per germline, CDR1 MNHNY and CDR2 SVGAGI (reference sequence). CDR3 size: 13 residues. Trimming shortened V by 10 bases and J by 4 bases, and 14 bases separated the two germline ends. CDR3 sequence: CAITQGGNQPQHF. CDR3 DNA: TGTGCCATTACCCAAGGGGGAAATCAGCCCCAGCATTTT.

This chain uses TRBV7-2 with TRBJ1-2; D might be TRBD1 (5 bases). CDR3 length equals 14 residues. Germline CDR1 is SGHTA and CDR2 is FQGNSA. V was cut by 3 bases and J by 2 bases, with 10 bases left in between. DNA of the CDR3: TGTGCCAGCAGCTTGGGACTTGTCAACTATGGCTACACCTTC. Translation: CASSLGLVNYGYTF.

The rearrangement uses TRBV10-1 and TRBJ2-3, with 8 bases that match TRBD2. The V and J ends lost 3 bases and 1 base, in that order; junction bases with no gene match: 0. Germline-derived CDR1 and CDR2 are WNHNN and SYGVQD (reference sequence). This CDR3 is built from 14 residues. Here the CDR3 DNA reads TGCGCCAGCAGTGAAGCGGGGGGCACAGATACGCAGTATTTT. This translates into CASSEAGGTDTQYF.

This chain links TRBV29-1 with TRBJ1-3, with D perhaps TRBD1 (5 bases). There are 12 residues in the CDR3. V was clipped by 7 bases and J by 2 bases, with 9 bases between them. Germline V gene data show CDR1 as SQVTM and CDR2 as ANQGSEA. In nucleotides, the CDR3 is TGCAGCGGGGGACGTCCTGGAAACACCATATATTTT. Its translation: CSGGRPGNTIYF.

The rearrangement uses TRBV6-5 and TRBJ1-2; the D gene is possibly TRBD1 (6 bases). Looked up from germline, CDR1 is MNHEY and CDR2 is SVGAGI. V was cut by 0 bases and J by 7 bases, with 12 bases left in between. This CDR3 has 14 amino acids. Here the CDR3 reads CASSYSWQGFGYTF. The CDR3 DNA sequence: TGTGCCAGCAGTTACTCTTGGCAGGGGTTTGGCTACACCTTC.

The chain employs TRBV5-8 and TRBJ1-6; TRBD1 is a possible D gene (6 bases). CDR1 SGHTS and CDR2 YDEGEE come from the germline V gene. V gave up 4 bases and J gave up 1 base, with 18 bases separating them. This CDR3 contains 18 residues. CDR3 sequence (DNA): TGTGCCAGCAGCCCTTTACAGGGTGCCCGATCCTATAATTCACCCCTCCACTTT. Translating it yields CASSPLQGARSYNSPLHF.

The rearrangement uses TRBV15 and TRBJ1-4; D gene uncertain. The CDR3 spans 14 residues. Germline assignment: CDR1 LNHNV and CDR2 YYDKDF (reference sequence). Trimming took off 0 bases at V and 11 bases at J, with 13 bases between the two ends. The CDR3 sequence is CATSRDRSAEKLFF. The CDR3 region has the DNA TGTGCCACCAGCAGAGATCGATCGGCGGAGAAACTGTTTTTT.

This clone was recorded once. The rearrangement uses TRBV29-1 and TRBJ2-7; 8 bases are shared with TRBD1. Germline-derived CDR1 and CDR2 are SQVTM and ANQGSEA. The CDR3 contains 12 residues. V lost 3 bases, J lost 5 bases, and 3 bases stayed unmatched. The CDR3 loop reads CSVDGDRNEQYF. CDR3 in DNA: TGCAGCGTTGATGGGGACAGGAACGAGCAGTACTTC.

The CDR3: CASSQVGNSPLHF. Here the CDR3 DNA reads TGTGCCAGCAGCCAAGTCGGCAACTCACCCCTCCACTTT. This chain links TRBV3-1 (or the pseudogene TRBV3-2) with TRBJ1-6, with D unclear. The V end was cut by 1 base, the J end by 10 bases, with 8 bases between. The germline CDR1 and CDR2 sequences are LGHDT and YNNKEL (reference sequence). The length of the CDR3 is 13 residues.

The genes are TRBV30 and TRBJ2-4; D gene uncertain. This CDR3 is built from 15 residues. Germline assignment: CDR1 GTSNPN and CDR2 SVGIG (reference sequence). V gave up 6 bases and J gave up 2 bases, with 17 bases separating them. CDR3 sequence: CACRFGPGTKNIQYF. The DNA for the CDR3 is TGTGCCTGTCGGTTTGGACCTGGAACCAAAAACATTCAGTACTTC.